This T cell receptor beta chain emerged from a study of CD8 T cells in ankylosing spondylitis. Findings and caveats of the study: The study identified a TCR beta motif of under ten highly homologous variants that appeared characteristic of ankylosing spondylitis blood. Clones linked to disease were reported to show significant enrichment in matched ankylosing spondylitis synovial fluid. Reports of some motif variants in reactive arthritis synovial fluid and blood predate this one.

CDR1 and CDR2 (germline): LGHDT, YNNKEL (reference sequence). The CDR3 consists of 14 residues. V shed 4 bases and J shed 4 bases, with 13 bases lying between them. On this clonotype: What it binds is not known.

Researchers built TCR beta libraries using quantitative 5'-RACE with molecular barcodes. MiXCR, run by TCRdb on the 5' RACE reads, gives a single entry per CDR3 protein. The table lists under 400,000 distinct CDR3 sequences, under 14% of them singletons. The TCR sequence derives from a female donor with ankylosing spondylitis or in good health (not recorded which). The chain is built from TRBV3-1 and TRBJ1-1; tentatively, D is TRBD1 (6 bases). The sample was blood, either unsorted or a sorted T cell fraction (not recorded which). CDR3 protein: CASSPPRGFTEAFF. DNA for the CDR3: TGTGCCAGCAGCCCCCCGAGGGGGTTCACTGAAGCTTTCTTT.